Described below is a single TCR beta chain sequence and its context. Its target is unknown. Between the trimmed V and J ends, which lost 8 bases and 0 bases, there was a span of 11 bases. Germline V gives CDR1 SQVTM, CDR2 ANQGSEA. This CDR3 is 13 amino acids long. Sequenced by immunoSEQ multiplex PCR; TCRdb stores in-frame clones only, minus some. The sample has more than 4,000 clones; roughly 73% are singletons. This entry belongs to a study of lymphopenia after photon versus proton radiotherapy. Study-wide results and limits: Oligoclonal CD8+ Temra expansion after nadir drove photon patients' diversity drop. Better survival with proton therapy was suggested as possible, not demonstrated. Post-nadir TCR diversity decline inversely tracked overall survival among those who died.

The sequence was obtained from a man older than 75 with esophageal cancer. The V and J genes are TRBV29-1 and TRBJ1-3; TRBD1 might be the D (5 bases). The sample in question was peripheral blood, obtained from a patient treated with proton-based radiotherapy. CDR3 in DNA: TGCAGCACCGAGGGACCCTCTGGAAACACCATATATTTT. Its translation is CSTEGPSGNTIYF.